Detailed here is one T cell receptor beta chain. The antigen remains undetermined. One end of the junction fails to match germline, which may point to a read error. The CDR3 is 9 residues long. In germline, CDR1 is MNHEY, CDR2 SVGAGI. This record comes from a study of PD-1 blockade in classical Hodgkin lymphoma. This table comes from immunoSEQ multiplex PCR, and its TCRdb copy is limited to in-frame clones, with some not included. Of about 58,000 clones listed, 91% are singletons. Study-wide findings and caveats: According to reports, newly diagnosed patients had lower baseline TCR diversity than healthy donors, and relapsed/refractory patients had lower baseline TCR diversity still. Those patients who began receiving nivolumab less than 1 year after ASCT had lower diversity, and they were excluded. By C4D1, CD4+ diversity increased significantly, especially in complete responders.

Every patient experienced relapse after autologous stem cell transplantation, and brentuximab vedotin exposure varied. The genes are TRBV6-5 and TRBJ2-7, with TRBD2 matching 10 bases. The TCR was taken from a human donor with classical Hodgkin lymphoma. The sequencing used peripheral blood mononuclear cells (PBMCs), collected before the second cycle of nivolumab. CDR3 DNA sequence: TGTGCCAGCCGACTAGCGGGCCTTTTC. Amino acid sequence: CASRLAGLF.